This T cell receptor beta chain was captured by sequencing in a study of cytomegalovirus exposure and HLA in healthy donors. Remarks on this clone: Its matching antigen is unknown.

Study-wide points: Among TCR sequences, most were rare, though some public TCRs appeared in many donors. Cytomegalovirus association was listed for about 170 TCR beta chains.

Measured with immunoSEQ multiplex PCR; TCRdb has only the in-frame clones, and not every one. Of roughly 140,000 clones listed, 88% are singletons. This clonotype was sampled from a woman between 18 and 30 years old in good health and CMV-seropositive. The sequenced sample consisted of PBMCs.

The CDR3 loop is CASSLEYQRAGGELFF. For the CDR3, the DNA is TGTGCCAGCAGCTTAGAGTACCAGCGGGCGGGCGGGGAGCTGTTTTTT. This sequence joins TRBV7-2 and TRBJ2-2; D possibly corresponds to TRBD2 (6 bases). Trimming stripped 1 base from V and 7 bases from J, with 16 bases between. The germline CDR1 and CDR2 sequences are SGHTA and FQGNSA. The CDR3 spans 16 residues.